This T cell receptor (beta chain) was profiled in a study of CD8+CD57+ T cells in acquired aplastic anemia. About the research overall: Sorted CD4+ plus CD8+ cells gave DNA averaging roughly 2.9 ug. Healthy donors gave about 10.8 million reads on average for CD4+ cells.

This clonotype was found a few times. Antigen unknown. The template used for profiling TCR beta VDJ and CDR3 was genomic DNA. TCRdb re-called the reads with MiXCR, one entry per CDR3 protein. The table shows some 170,000 distinct CDR3 sequences, with approximately 43% occurring only once. V dropped 5 bases and J dropped 6; count of bases not matched to a gene: 10. The germline gives CDR1 PRHDT, CDR2 FYEKMQ (reference sequence). The CDR3 contains 15 residues. Study results and caveats: The study identified about 30 CD8+ CDR3 sequences shared by patients and controls. No significant patient-versus-control difference appeared in CD8+ Simpson's diversity.

Source material: sorted CD4+, CD8+, or CD8+CD57+ T cells (not recorded which) from PBMCs. The chain employs TRBV13 and TRBJ2-7; 10 bases are a match to TRBD1. This TCR was recovered from a human donor in good health. This CDR3 reads CASSRYTGTGVEQYF. CDR3 coding DNA: TGTGCCAGCAGCCGGTACACCGGGACAGGGGTCGAGCAGTACTTC.